The rows below give T cell receptor beta chains drawn from one sample of a study of T cell responses to AZD1222 COVID-19 vaccine. Assay used: immunoSEQ multiplex PCR; TCRdb lists only in-frame clones, some missing. This table has some 100,000 clones, around 87% appearing once. This specimen consisted of peripheral blood, obtained on day 0 of MenACWY control vaccination. All receptors derive from an adult in good health. CDR3s include the opening cysteine and the closing phenylalanine or tryptophan. D genes are given only for firm matches. A row's size may be missing; if present it is once, few, many or a size class.

V gene	J gene	clone size	D gene	CDR3 protein	CDR3 DNA
TRBV6-2/TRBV6-3	TRBJ2-3	NA	TRBD2	CASSFFTTSWSTDTQYF	TGTGCCAGCAGCTTTTTCACGACTAGCTGGAGCACAGATACGCAGTATTTT
TRBV28	TRBJ2-2	NA	NA	CASSLSHGATGELFF	TGTGCCAGCAGTTTAAGCCATGGGGCTACCGGGGAGCTGTTTTTT
TRBV27	TRBJ1-5	NA	NA	CASSLDGHFQPQHF	TGTGCCAGCAGTTTAGACGGCCATTTTCAGCCCCAGCATTTT
TRBV13	TRBJ2-3	NA	NA	CASSLVRAGADPSQYF	TGTGCCAGCAGCTTAGTGCGGGCGGGGGCGGACCCGTCGCAGTATTTT
TRBV3-1/TRBV3-2	TRBJ1-5	NA	NA	CASSQHRTDNQPQHF	TGTGCCAGCAGTCAACACCGGACAGACAATCAGCCCCAGCATTTT
TRBV5-1	TRBJ1-3	NA	NA	CAIRRGNTIYF	TGCGCCATTCGCAGAGGAAACACCATATATTTT
TRBV21-1	TRBJ2-4	few	NA	CASSLLDGVGPPVAKNIQYF	TGTGCCAGCAGCCTTTTGGACGGTGTAGGGCCTCCGGTAGCCAAAAACATTCAGTACTTC
TRBV5-1	TRBJ1-6	NA	NA	CASSLEGGGENSPLHF	TGCGCCAGCAGCTTGGAAGGGGGAGGGGAGAATTCACCCCTCCACTTT
TRBV2	TRBJ2-4	NA	TRBD1	CASRGGTGIVIQYF	TGTGCCAGCAGGGGCGGGACAGGTATAGTCATTCAGTACTTC
TRBV18	TRBJ2-2	few	NA	CASSPQNTGELFF	TGTGCCAGCTCACCACAGAACACCGGGGAGCTGTTTTTT
TRBV11-2	TRBJ2-5	NA	NA	CASSLGAGAQETQYF	TGTGCCAGCAGCTTAGGTGCAGGGGCCCAAGAGACCCAGTACTTC
TRBV5-1	TRBJ1-4	NA	NA	CASSITAAINEKLFF	TGCGCCAGCAGCATCACAGCAGCTATTAATGAAAAACTGTTTTTT
TRBV28	TRBJ1-2	NA	TRBD1	CASSLWRQGREPGYTF	TGTGCCAGCAGTTTATGGCGACAGGGAAGAGAACCGGGCTACACCTTC